This TCR beta chain came from a study of blood T cell repertoires in COVID-19 (dated by TCRdb to 2019 to 2021). Regarding the study in general: The collaborator samples originated in the United States, Italy and Spain and spanned the acute and convalescent phases of COVID-19. The samples were drawn from two sources: the first 160 participants of the ongoing ImmuneRACE study, and 1,000 to 1,500 subjects contributed by 6 global collaborators. The material from the prospective study consisted of cDNA or gDNA derived from T cells, B-cell-depleted T cells, or PBMCs. The dataset comprised deeply sampled blood TCRbeta repertoires from subjects exposed to, actively infected with, or recovered from COVID-19. Nearly every sample came with metadata listing a de-identified subject ID, COVID-19 status, age in years and sex. Where available, HLA class I and class II types were obtained from metadata supplied by the sample provider rather than from assay-based typing. The repertoires were released in a freely available public database intended as a resource for research on the immune response to SARS-CoV-2.

About this clone itself: Its antigen has not been determined. It has no much larger one-base neighbor in the sample; base qualities were not kept.

Overall study results and their limits: The amount of clinical and demographic metadata varied by source and participant and was provided uncurated.

TCRbeta CDR3 regions were amplified from genomic DNA by means of the immunoSEQ Assay, a bias-controlled multiplex PCR. In the authors' own workflow: Within the assay, amplification of reference gene primers was used to estimate how many nucleated cells each sample contained. To quantify the absolute abundance of each unique TCRbeta CDR3 rearrangement, sequence reads were collapsed and filtered. For each sample, productive Simpson clonality was calculated as the square root of Simpson's diversity index across productive rearrangements. The table comes from immuneACCESS by way of TCRdb, which keeps in-frame sequences with V and J called. Part of the clones is missing from these tables; in studies checked, under half for an unresolved V gene and the rest for unknown reasons. For V, J and clone size, that table is used; D and trimming come from the DNA. For this sample there are 95,000 to 110,000 clones; about 89% appear just once. Together, the top ten hold over 12% of the sample.

Whole blood was collected in K2EDTA tubes by collaborating institutions according to the institutions' own protocols. For TCRbeta analysis, collaborator samples were shipped as frozen whole blood, as isolated PBMCs, or as DNA extracted from either sample type. Sample: peripheral blood. The source of this sequence is a man aged 50-59 years with acute or convalescent COVID-19.

The CDR3 in this case is CASSATGLPRRDEQYF. Read as DNA, the sequence is TGTGCCAGTAGTGCAACTGGACTCCCTCGTAGGGACGAGCAGTACTTC. The V gene is TRBV19 and the J gene is TRBJ2-7; TRBD2 is possibly the D segment (5 matching bases). V is pared back by 5 bases and J by 5 bases, with 22 bases lying between the germline termini. The CDR3 has 16 amino acids, counting the end cysteine and phenylalanine. Only CDR3 DNA remains: 48 bases, in frame from the first base. The germline V gene (reference sequence) gives CDR1 as LNHDA and CDR2 as SQIVND.